The T cell receptor beta chain described here comes from a study of cytomegalovirus exposure and HLA in healthy donors (dated by TCRdb to 2016 to 2017). For context, the study as a whole: An earlier analysis of 587 of the donors reported under 300 Gb of sequence data and roughly 120 million unique TCR beta sequences obtained from about 179 million T cells. Approximately 310 gigabases of sequencing data and approximately 84 million unique TCR sequences were included in an early release covering several hundred HLA-typed donors. Of the 300 to 500 genotyped donors, 75% to 85% were placed in the genetic ancestry cluster associated with self-reported Caucasian donors. The study was designed to test whether signatures of past pathogen exposure could be identified by cataloging public T cell receptors. The study profiled the T cell repertoires of under 850 subjects by immunosequencing and related them to cytomegalovirus serostatus. Along with the approximately 650-subject first cohort, a separate validation cohort of over a hundred different subjects was used. The study combined high-throughput TCR immunosequencing, statistical association of individual TCRs with disease status, and machine learning to predict cytomegalovirus infection status. A later analysis re-examined previously published TCR beta repertoires from about 700 donors and added high-resolution HLA genotyping to investigate patterns of TCR occurrence. Rather than using new phenotypic data, the later analysis identified candidate immune exposures from TCR beta sequences and from how often those sequences occurred across donors. To decide whether each TCR beta V gene segment behaved as functional or pseudogenic, an earlier analysis of fewer than 750 of the donors relied on high-throughput TCR beta sequencing. Donor age, sex, ethnicity and CMV serostatus were collected together with the repertoire data. In a later genetic analysis, genome-wide SNP genotypes for 398 of the 666 donors were used, and that subset was treated as a discovery cohort. Every discovery cohort repertoire had been produced on one sequencing platform. Class I and class II HLA loci were covered by the typing at four-digit resolution. The number of typed donors differed by locus: roughly 620-630 for A, B, C, DRB1 and DQB1; 500 to 550 for DQA1; fewer than 610 for DPA1; and around 450 for DPB1. Four to six DR-DQ haplotypes were handled as single units for association and clustering, since linkage in the cohort was strong. Among 300 to 500 genotyped donors of the cohort, an average of approximately 240,000 unique TCR beta nucleotide sequences was sequenced per donor, of which about 19% were non-productive.

The cohort comprised 550 to 700 healthy bone marrow donors. At the time of sampling, all cohort members were nominally healthy, though unrecorded immune exposures were likely present. The donor was CMV seronegative and belonged to the group of around 400 seronegative cohort members. Every donor gave a peripheral blood sample, and the peripheral blood mononuclear cells from that sample were used for TCR beta sequencing. Genomic DNA extraction from the blood cell samples was performed with the Qiagen DNeasy Blood Extraction Kit. About this clone: What this receptor recognizes is not known. Base-call qualities are not available, and no considerably larger clone is one nucleotide away.

In the germline V gene (reference sequence), CDR1 corresponds to SGHAT and CDR2 to FQDESV. V lost 2 bases and J lost 5 bases; the stretch between them is 13 bases long. The CDR3 starts with the cysteine, ends with the phenylalanine, and has 15 residues. The read is trimmed to its CDR3 DNA, 45 bases read in frame from base 1. Results the study describes overall, beyond this receptor: When HLA alleles, especially DR and DQ, strongly co-occurred, attributing TCR associations to individual alleles was difficult. A few of the identified cytomegalovirus-associated TCR beta chains were confirmed in vitro to be specific for cytomegalovirus antigens. According to a later analysis, parvovirus B19, influenza, CMV and Epstein-Barr virus appeared linked to several top co-occurrence clusters. For the cohort, immune exposure information was limited to CMV serostatus. The classifier was reported to diagnose cytomegalovirus status with high specificity and sensitivity in both the original cohort and the validation cohort. HLA typing was unavailable for some donors at each locus, so association tests used only the typed subset. Some IMGT-functional V segments, including TRBV6-2 and TRBV6-3, could not be told apart with the 87-base-pair reads, so those segments were excluded. A further reported finding was that TCR beta sequences accurately predicted the HLA-A and HLA-B alleles for most subjects in the first cohort. At a false discovery rate of 0.05, a later analysis linked about 17,000 TCR beta sequences to specific HLA alleles. The cohort was sequenced for TCR beta chains only, and without alpha or paired-chain data the features that could be detected were limited. A later analysis found that TCR association rates varied across HLA loci, with DRB1 alleles showing the most associated TCRs and HLA-C alleles the fewest. Some 15 rarely observed V segments, including chromosome 9 orphons, were excluded from the earlier analysis of several hundred of the donors because counts were too low. V-gene and J-gene trimming of TCR beta chains was associated with a missense DCLRE1C variant in a later genetic analysis, and the association was replicated in an independent cohort. Most TCR sequences were seen in very few donors, while some public TCRs were found in many individuals. A group of highly shared sequence variants was considered likely to be a technical artifact of the sequencing pipeline. Correlated functional status among segregating V segments might reflect linkage disequilibrium, but an unknown experimental factor could not be ruled out. Compared with equally common non-associated chains, HLA-associated TCR beta chains in a later analysis were more clonally expanded and had lower generation probabilities. An earlier analysis of approximately 570 of the donors showed that most TCR beta V segments appeared in productive rearrangements either about 90% or about 30% of the time, which broadly matched IMGT annotations. Sequencing depth was assumed to be roughly uniform across donors in the presence/absence analyses, though that assumption may not hold. According to a later genetic analysis, donors in an Asian-associated ancestry cluster had fewer N-insertions in productive TCRs than the roughly 670-donor mean. According to a later analysis, most CMV-associated TCR beta chains appeared to be HLA-restricted, and the HLA associations seemed to be driven largely by CMV exposure. It was suggested by the authors that the approach could potentially be generalized to other disease states and immunological phenotypes. A total of around 150 TCR beta chains were listed by the study as associated with cytomegalovirus.

Library construction relied on the immunoSEQ multiplex PCR assay. A mixture of 60 forward primers for TCR Vbeta segments and 13 reverse primers for TCR Jbeta segments was used in the multiplex PCR. The CDR3 region of rearranged TCR beta genes was amplified from genomic DNA by a multiplex PCR assay. On the Illumina HiSeq System, the amplified TCR beta libraries were sequenced as 87-base-pair reads. The source study handled its data this way. A later analysis counted around 72 million unique TCR beta chains across the 666 repertoires, and 10 million to 12 million of these chains were shared by at least two donors. Raw reads were error-corrected and collapsed into unique sequences with a nearest-neighbor algorithm that merged closely related sequences to remove PCR and sequencing errors. Alignment of CDR3 sequences to IMGT reference sequences was used to assign V, D and J gene segments. Each retained sequence needed at least a six-nucleotide match to both a V gene segment and a J gene segment. Rearrangements were called productive when the CDR3 lacked stop codons and stayed in frame with V and J; all others were non-productive. CDR3 was defined according to IMGT convention as the region running from the second conserved V-encoded cysteine to the conserved J-encoded phenylalanine. In an earlier analysis of approximately 590 of the donors, sequences lacking an unambiguous match to a single V gene segment were excluded. An earlier analysis of several hundred of the donors called V segments functional above 56.7% productive rearrangements and segregating when the between-donor standard deviation exceeded 5%. A statistical classification framework was built to diagnose cytomegalovirus status from the catalog of TCR beta chain sequences. In a later analysis, V and J genes were assigned by comparing TCR nucleotide sequences against IMGT/GENE-DB human TR gene sequences. A later analysis assigned CDR3 sequences and most-parsimonious VDJ recombination scenarios with the TCRdist pipeline. In a later analysis, each TCR beta chain was defined by its CDR3 amino acid sequence together with its V-gene family, and reads without a unique V-gene family were excluded. As a way to deal with suspected cross-contamination and a sequencing artifact, a later analysis dropped approximately 570 nucleotide sequences that were highly shared and had low generation probability. A later analysis calculated a clonal expansion index for each public chain from normalized within-repertoire ranks of inferred template counts. A later analysis computed generation probabilities with a VDJ recombination model fitted to out-of-frame rearrangements, and checked the results against IGoR. In a later analysis, TCR-TCR, TCR-HLA and TCR-CMV co-occurrence was scored with hypergeometric tests, and a repertoire-size bias correction was applied to TCR pairs. A later analysis estimated false discovery rates by permuting HLA or CMV assignments 20 times. A later analysis grouped co-occurring TCRs with DBSCAN, adding TCRdist sequence similarity when clustering within HLA-allele-positive subsets. For co-occurrence clustering, repertoires with fewer than 30,000 or more than 120,000 public chains were excluded, along with several repertoires with anomalous nucleotide sharing. TCRdb stores this immuneACCESS table with in-frame sequences only. Part of the clones is absent; in the studies checked, under half of the shortfall reflects unresolved V genes, and no reason is known for the rest. Clone size and V and J calls were adopted from that table, with D and trimming inferred from the DNA. The sample includes 150,000 to 200,000 clones, with under 80% observed a single time. Of the sample, about 4.5% falls within the top ten clones.

Specimen: PBMCs. Here the chain combines TRBV11-1 and TRBJ1-5; the D gene is possibly TRBD1, with 5 bases matching. The clonotype comes from a middle-aged man in good health and CMV-seronegative. The base sequence is TGTGCCAGCAGCTTACTCGGGGGATTGGATCAGCCCCAGCATTTT. This sequence encodes CASSLLGGLDQPQHF.